This T cell receptor (beta chain) was documented in a study of early T cells in non-severe SARS-CoV-2 infection. On the study more broadly: Unsorted whole blood bulk RNA was sequenced, with unpaired chains.

V was shortened by 1 base and J by 10 bases, with 14 bases between the two germline ends. CDR3 length: 14 amino acids. Per germline, CDR1 SGHAT and CDR2 FQNNGV. This clonotype was counted between two and nine times. Its antigen is unidentified. Attached unique molecular identifiers marked individual cDNA molecules. MiXCR, run by TCRdb on the 5' RACE reads, gives a single entry per CDR3 protein. The table shows 51,000 or so distinct CDR3 sequences, with approximately 9.9% occurring only once. Study observations and caveats: The matching step, a VDJdb search, favored anti-spike CD8 responses and missed private and CD4 specificities.

This sequence was found in an adult who was a healthcare worker with PCR-confirmed SARS-CoV-2 infection or an uninfected control (not recorded which). This chain joins TRBV11-2 and TRBJ2-1; D is possibly TRBD1 or TRBD2 (6 bases each). Sample: whole blood. The CDR3 DNA is TGTGCCAGCAGCTTAGTAGTGGGGGCGGGGGAGCAGTTCTTC. Residues: CASSLVVGAGEQFF.